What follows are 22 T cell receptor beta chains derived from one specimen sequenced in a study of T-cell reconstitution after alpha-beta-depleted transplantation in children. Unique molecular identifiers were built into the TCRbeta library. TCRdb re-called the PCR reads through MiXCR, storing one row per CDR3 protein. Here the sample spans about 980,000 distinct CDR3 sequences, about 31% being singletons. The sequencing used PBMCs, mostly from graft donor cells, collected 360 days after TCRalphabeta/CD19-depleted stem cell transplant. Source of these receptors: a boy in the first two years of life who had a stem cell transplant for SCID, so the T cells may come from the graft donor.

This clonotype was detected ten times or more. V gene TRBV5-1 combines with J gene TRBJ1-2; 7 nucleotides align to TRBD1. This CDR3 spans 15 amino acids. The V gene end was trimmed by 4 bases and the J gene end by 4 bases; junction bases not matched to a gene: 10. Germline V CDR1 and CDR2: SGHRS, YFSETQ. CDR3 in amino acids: CASSPDRSAGYGYTF. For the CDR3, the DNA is TGCGCCAGCAGCCCGGACAGGTCGGCCGGCTATGGCTACACCTTC.

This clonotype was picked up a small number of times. As DNA, the CDR3 is TGCAGTGCTTCGCGTGAGGGGAAAATCTACGAGCAGTACTTC. Translation gives CSASREGKIYEQYF. This chain joins TRBV20-1 and TRBJ2-7; D could derive from TRBD1 or TRBD2 (5 bases each). Germline CDR1 is DFQATT and CDR2 is SNEGSKA (reference sequence). The CDR3 extends over 14 amino acids. V was shortened by 5 bases and J by 3 bases, with 17 bases between the two germline ends.

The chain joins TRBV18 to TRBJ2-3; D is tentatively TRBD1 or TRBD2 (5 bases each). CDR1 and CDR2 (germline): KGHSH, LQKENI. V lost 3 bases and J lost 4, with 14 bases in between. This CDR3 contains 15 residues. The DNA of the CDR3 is TGTGCCAGCTCACCCGTTCGGGACCCAGCAGATACGCAGTATTTT. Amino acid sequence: CASSPVRDPADTQYF. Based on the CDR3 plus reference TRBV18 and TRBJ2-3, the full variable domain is NAGVMQNPRHLVRRRGQEARLRCSPMKGHSHVYWYRQLPEEGLKFMVYLQKENIIDESGMPKERFSAEFPKEGPSILRIQQVVRGDSAAYFCASSPVRDPADTQYFGPGTRLTVL.

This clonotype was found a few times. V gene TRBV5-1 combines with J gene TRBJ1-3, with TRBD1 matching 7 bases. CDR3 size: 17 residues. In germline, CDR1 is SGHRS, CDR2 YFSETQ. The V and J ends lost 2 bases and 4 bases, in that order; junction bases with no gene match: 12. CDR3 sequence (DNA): TGCGCCAGCAGCTTATGGGACAGCAAAAGTGAGGGAAACACCATATATTTT. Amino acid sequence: CASSLWDSKSEGNTIYF.

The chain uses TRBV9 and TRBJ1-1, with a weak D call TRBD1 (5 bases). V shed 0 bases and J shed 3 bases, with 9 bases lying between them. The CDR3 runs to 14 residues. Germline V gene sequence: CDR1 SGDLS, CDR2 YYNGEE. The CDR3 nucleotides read TGTGCCAGCAGCGTAGGGGCGGGGCACACTGAAGCTTTCTTT. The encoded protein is CASSVGAGHTEAFF.

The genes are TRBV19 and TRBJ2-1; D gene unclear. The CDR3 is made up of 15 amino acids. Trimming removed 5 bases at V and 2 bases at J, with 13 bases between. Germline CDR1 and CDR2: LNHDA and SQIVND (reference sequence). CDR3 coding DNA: TGTGCCAGTAGTTTGATGCCCGACGCCTACAATGAGCAGTTCTTC. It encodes CASSLMPDAYNEQFF.

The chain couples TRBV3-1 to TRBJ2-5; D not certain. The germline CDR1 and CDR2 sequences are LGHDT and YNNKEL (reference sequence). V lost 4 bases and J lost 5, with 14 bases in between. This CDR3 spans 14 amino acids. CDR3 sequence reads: CASSPDKTSETQYF. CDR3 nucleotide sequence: TGTGCCAGCAGCCCAGACAAAACGTCGGAGACCCAGTACTTC.

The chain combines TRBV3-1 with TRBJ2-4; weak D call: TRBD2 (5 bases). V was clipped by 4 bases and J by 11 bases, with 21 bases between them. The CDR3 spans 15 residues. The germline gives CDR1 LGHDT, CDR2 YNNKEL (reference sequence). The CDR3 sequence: CASSPLAGPRALQYF. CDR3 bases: TGTGCCAGCAGCCCCTTGGCGGGCCCAAGGGCTCTTCAGTACTTC.

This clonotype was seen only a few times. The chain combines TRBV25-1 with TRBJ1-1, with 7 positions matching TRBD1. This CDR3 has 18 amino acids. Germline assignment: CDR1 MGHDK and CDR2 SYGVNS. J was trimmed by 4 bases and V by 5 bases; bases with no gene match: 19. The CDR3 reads CASSPPLGGRGLGTEAFF. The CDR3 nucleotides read TGTGCCAGCAGTCCTCCACTGGGGGGAAGGGGGCTGGGCACTGAAGCTTTCTTT.

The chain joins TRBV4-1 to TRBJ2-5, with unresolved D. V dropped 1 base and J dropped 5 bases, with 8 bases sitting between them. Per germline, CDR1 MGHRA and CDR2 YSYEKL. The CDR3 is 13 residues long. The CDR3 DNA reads TGCGCCAGCAGCCAAGGGGTAGGGGAGACCCAGTACTTC. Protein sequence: CASSQGVGETQYF.

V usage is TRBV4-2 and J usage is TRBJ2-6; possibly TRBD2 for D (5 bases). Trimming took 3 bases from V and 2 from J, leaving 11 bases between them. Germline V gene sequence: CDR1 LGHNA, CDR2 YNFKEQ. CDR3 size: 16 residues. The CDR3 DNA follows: TGTGCCAGCAGCCATCTGGACTGGACTGGGGCCAACGTCCTGACTTTC. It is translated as CASSHLDWTGANVLTF.

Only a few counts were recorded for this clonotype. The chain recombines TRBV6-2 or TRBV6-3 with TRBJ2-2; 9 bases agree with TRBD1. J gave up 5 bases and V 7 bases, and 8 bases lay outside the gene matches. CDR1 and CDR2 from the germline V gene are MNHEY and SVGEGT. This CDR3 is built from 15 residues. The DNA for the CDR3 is TGTGCCAGCAAGAGGACAGGGGCGCGAACCGGGGAGCTGTTTTTT. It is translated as CASKRTGARTGELFF.

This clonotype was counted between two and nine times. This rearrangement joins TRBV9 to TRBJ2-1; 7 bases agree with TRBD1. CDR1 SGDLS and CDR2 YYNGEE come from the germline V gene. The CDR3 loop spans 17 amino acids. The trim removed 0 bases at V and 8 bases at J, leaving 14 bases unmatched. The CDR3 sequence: CASSVVVRGQGYDEQFF. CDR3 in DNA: TGTGCCAGCAGCGTAGTTGTTAGGGGGCAAGGTTACGATGAGCAGTTCTTC.

The CDR3 spells CASSQDRNGGWYEQYF. The CDR3 DNA reads TGTGCCAGCAGCCAAGACAGAAACGGGGGCTGGTACGAGCAGTACTTC. The chain recombines TRBV4-2 with TRBJ2-7; D could derive from TRBD1 or TRBD2 (6 bases each). Trimming removed 0 bases at V and 4 bases at J, with 16 bases between. The germline V gene has CDR1 LGHNA and CDR2 YNFKEQ. This CDR3 spans 16 amino acids.

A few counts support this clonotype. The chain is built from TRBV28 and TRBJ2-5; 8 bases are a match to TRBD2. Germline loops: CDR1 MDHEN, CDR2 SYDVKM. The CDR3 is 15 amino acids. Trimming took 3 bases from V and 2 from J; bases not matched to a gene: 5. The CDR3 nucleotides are TGTGCCAGCAGTTTCGGGGGGGGCTGGCAAGAGACCCAGTACTTC. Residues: CASSFGGGWQETQYF.

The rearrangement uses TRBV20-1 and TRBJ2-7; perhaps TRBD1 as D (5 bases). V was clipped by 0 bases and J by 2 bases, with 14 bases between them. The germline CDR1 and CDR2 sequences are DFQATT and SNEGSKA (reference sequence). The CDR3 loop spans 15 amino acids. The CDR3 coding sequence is TGCAGTGCTAGAGATACTGGGGCCGGCGCCTACGAGCAGTACTTC. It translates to CSARDTGAGAYEQYF.

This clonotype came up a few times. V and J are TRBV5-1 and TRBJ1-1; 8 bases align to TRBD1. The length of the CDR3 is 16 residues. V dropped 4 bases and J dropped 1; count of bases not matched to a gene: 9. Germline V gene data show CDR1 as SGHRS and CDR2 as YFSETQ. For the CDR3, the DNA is TGCGCCAGCAGCCTCGACAGGGGATTAAGGAACACTGAAGCTTTCTTT. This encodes CASSLDRGLRNTEAFF.

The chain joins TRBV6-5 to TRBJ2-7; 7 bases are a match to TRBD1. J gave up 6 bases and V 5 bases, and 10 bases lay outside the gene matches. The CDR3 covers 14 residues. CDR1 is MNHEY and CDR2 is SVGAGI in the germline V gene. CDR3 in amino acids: CASSTDRVDREQYF. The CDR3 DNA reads TGTGCCAGCAGTACCGACAGGGTAGATCGCGAGCAGTACTTC.

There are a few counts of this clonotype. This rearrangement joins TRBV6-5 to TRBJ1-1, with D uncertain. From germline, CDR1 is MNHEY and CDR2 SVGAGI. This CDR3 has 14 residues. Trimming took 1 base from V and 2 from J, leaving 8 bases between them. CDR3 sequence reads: CASSYWAVNTEAFF. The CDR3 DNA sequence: TGTGCCAGCAGTTACTGGGCAGTAAACACTGAAGCTTTCTTT.

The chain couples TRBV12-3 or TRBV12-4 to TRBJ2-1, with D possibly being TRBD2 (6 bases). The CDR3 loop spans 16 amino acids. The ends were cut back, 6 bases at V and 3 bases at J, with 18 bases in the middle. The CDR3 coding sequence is TGTGCCAGCAGCCCCGGGACTCTTCCTTTCTACAATGAGCAGTTCTTC. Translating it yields CASSPGTLPFYNEQFF.

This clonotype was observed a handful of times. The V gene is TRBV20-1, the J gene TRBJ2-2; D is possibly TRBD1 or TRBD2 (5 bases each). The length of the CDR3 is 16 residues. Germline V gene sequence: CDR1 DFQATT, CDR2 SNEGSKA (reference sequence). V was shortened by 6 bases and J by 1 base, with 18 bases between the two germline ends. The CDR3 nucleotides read TGCAGTGCCCTCCAGGGACGGAACTTGAACACCGGGGAGCTGTTTTTT. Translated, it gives CSALQGRNLNTGELFF.

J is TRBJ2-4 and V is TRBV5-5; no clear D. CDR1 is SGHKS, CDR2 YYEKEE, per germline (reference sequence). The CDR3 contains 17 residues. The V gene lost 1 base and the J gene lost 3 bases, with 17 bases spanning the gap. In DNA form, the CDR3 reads TGTGCCAGCAGCTTGAGGCAGTGGGATTTAGGCAAAAACATTCAGTACTTC. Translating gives CASSLRQWDLGKNIQYF.